The 25 T cell receptor beta chains below were found in one sample sequenced in a study of T cells in Graves' hyperthyroidism and ophthalmopathy (dated by TCRdb to between 2019 and 2020). Receptors were amplified or captured by multiplex PCR. TCRdb lists the instrument as Illumina HiSeq 2000. The TCR beta CDR3 regions were amplified from RNA transcripts. The first round of RT-PCR for the TCR CDR3 was performed with the HTBI primer set and the Qiagen OneStep RT-PCR kit. TCRdb reanalyzed the raw reads on its own, using fastp at Q25 for trimming and MiXCR for clone calling, and kept in-frame beta chains. Rows matching on CDR3 protein sequence are summarized as one entry with the most common DNA and genes. This sample holds about 350,000 distinct CDR3 sequences; roughly a sixth were observed only once. Roughly 35% of the sample comes from the top ten. Source material: blood. The origin of the receptors is a woman in her 30s with Graves' hyperthyroidism that later progressed to Graves' ophthalmopathy.

This clonotype was recorded many times. V usage is TRBV2 and J usage is TRBJ1-5; D is unresolved. Germline CDR1 reads SNHLY; CDR2 reads FYNNEI. There are 13 residues in the CDR3. Trimming took off 6 bases at V and 0 bases at J, with 6 bases between the two ends. The CDR3 reads CASRTDSNQPQHF. Here the CDR3 DNA reads TGTGCCAGCAGGACGGATAGCAATCAGCCCCAGCATTTT.

This chain uses TRBV19 with TRBJ1-2; 7 bases are shared with TRBD1. CDR3 length equals 14 residues. Losses at the gene ends were 2 bases for V and 3 bases for J; bases not matched to a gene: 3. The germline CDR1 and CDR2 sequences are LNHDA and SQIVND (reference sequence). The CDR3 spells CASSIWQGDYGYTF. For the CDR3, the DNA is TGTGCCAGTAGTATATGGCAGGGGGACTATGGCTACACCTTC. Full variable domain (remainder filled in from reference TRBV19 and TRBJ1-2): DGGITQSPKYLFRKEGQNVTLSCEQNLNHDAMYWYRQDPGQGLRLIYYSQIVNDFQKGDIAEGYSVSREKKESFPLTVTSAQKNPTAFYLCASSIWQGDYGYTFGSGTRLTVV.

This clonotype was detected many times. The CDR3 loop is CSVSGIGTGMNTEAFF. CDR3 coding DNA: TGCAGCGTGAGTGGTATTGGGACAGGGATGAACACTGAAGCTTTCTTT. J is TRBJ1-1 and V is TRBV20-1, with 9 bases identical to TRBD1. This CDR3 spans 16 amino acids. Germline V CDR1 and CDR2: DFQATT, SNEGSKA (reference sequence).

This clonotype came up a few times. The CDR3, as DNA: TGTGCCAGTAGTCCCCGGCCTGGAAACACCATATATTTT. It translates to CASSPRPGNTIYF. The V gene is TRBV19, the J gene TRBJ1-3, with unresolved D. Germline CDR1 reads LNHDA; CDR2 reads SQIVND (reference sequence). The CDR3 totals 13 residues. V was cut by 5 bases and J by 2 bases, with 7 bases left in between.

The V and J genes are TRBV20-1 and TRBJ2-3, with 7 bases aligning to TRBD2. From germline, CDR1 is DFQATT and CDR2 SNEGSKA (reference sequence). Trimming cost V 6 bases and J 2 bases; bases outside gene matches: 5. The CDR3 consists of 13 residues. CDR3 sequence: CSATAGNTDTQYF. The CDR3 DNA is TGCAGTGCCACAGCGGGGAACACAGATACGCAGTATTTT.

In its sample, this clonotype was seen a few times. The chain recombines TRBV20-1 with TRBJ2-7; 7 nucleotides agree with TRBD1. The germline V gene has CDR1 DFQATT and CDR2 SNEGSKA (reference sequence). CDR3 size: 13 residues. With 4 bases clipped from V and 5 bases from J, the junction kept 8 bases outside the gene matches. CDR3 sequence: CSAKDRVLHEQYF. CDR3 nucleotides: TGCAGTGCTAAAGACAGGGTCTTGCACGAGCAGTACTTC.

Many counts were recorded for this clonotype. This chain's CDR3 is CASSIAGTVNTEAFF. As DNA, the CDR3 is TGTGCCAGTAGTATAGCCGGGACAGTGAACACTGAAGCTTTCTTT. V and J are TRBV19 and TRBJ1-1; 7 nucleotides agree with TRBD1. The V gene end was trimmed by 1 base and the J gene end by 0 bases; junction bases not matched to a gene: 2. The germline V gene has CDR1 LNHDA and CDR2 SQIVND (reference sequence). This CDR3 spans 15 amino acids.

This clonotype was observed a handful of times. The chain carries TRBV29-1 and TRBJ2-7; D not resolved. The germline CDR1 and CDR2 sequences are SQVTM and ANQGSEA. The V and J ends lost 3 bases and 2 bases respectively, with 11 bases between them. The CDR3 spans 13 residues. The CDR3 nucleotides read TGCAGCGTTGAGGACGGAATAACCTACGAGCAGTACTTC. It translates to CSVEDGITYEQYF.

This clonotype was detected a few times. The chain carries TRBV7-9 and TRBJ1-5; TRBD1 might be the D (5 bases). The V and J ends lost 5 bases and 11 bases respectively, with 13 bases between them. In germline, CDR1 is SEHNR, CDR2 FQNEAQ (reference sequence). The CDR3 has 12 amino acids. Here the CDR3 reads CASSPNGGAQHF. In DNA, the CDR3 is TGTGCCAGCAGCCCGAACGGGGGAGCCCAGCATTTT. Full variable domain (missing parts from reference TRBV7-9 and TRBJ1-5): DTGVSQNPRHKITKRGQNVTFRCDPISEHNRLYWYRQTLGQGPEFLTYFQNEAQLEKSRLLSDRFSAERPKGSFSTLEIQRTEQGDSAMYLCASSPNGGAQHFGDGTRLSIL.

Details on this clonotype: In this CDR3 the conserved last residue, phenylalanine or tryptophan, is missing, so a read error is likely. The chain recombines TRBV30 with TRBJ2-7, with 10 positions matching TRBD2. In germline, CDR1 is GTSNPN, CDR2 SVGIG (reference sequence). V was clipped by 2 bases and J by 1 base; unmatched bases: 5. The CDR3 has 15 amino acids. The CDR3 region is CAWSTLAGSSYEQYS. The CDR3 DNA is TGTGCCTGGAGTACACTAGCGGGGTCATCCTACGAGCAGTACTCC.

The chain carries TRBV2 and TRBJ1-6; no clear D. The CDR3 spans 14 residues. Trimming pared 5 bases from V and 4 bases from J, leaving 9 bases between. Germline CDR1 is SNHLY and CDR2 is FYNNEI. This CDR3 reads CASSPSQYNSPLHF. Here the CDR3 DNA reads TGTGCCAGCAGTCCCAGTCAATATAATTCACCCCTCCACTTT.

The sample holds many counts of this clonotype. The rearrangement joins TRBV12-3 or TRBV12-4 to TRBJ2-5; 9 nucleotides agree with TRBD1. This CDR3 contains 16 residues. V dropped 5 bases and J dropped 4; count of bases not matched to a gene: 11. This chain's CDR3 is CASSPFPGQGLETQYF. CDR3 DNA: TGTGCCAGCAGTCCTTTTCCGGGACAGGGCTTAGAGACCCAGTACTTC.

This clonotype was seen many times. The gene calls are TRBV12-3 or TRBV12-4 and TRBJ1-4, with a tentative D call TRBD1 (6 bases). Trimming shortened V by 1 base and J by 10 bases, and 13 bases separated the two germline ends. The CDR3 is made up of 14 amino acids. The CDR3 DNA sequence: TGTGCCAGCAGTTTAGGGACAGCATCCGGAAAACTGTTTTTT. Amino acids: CASSLGTASGKLFF.

This clonotype was recorded many times. The chain is built from TRBV5-6 and TRBJ2-7; maybe TRBD1 (6 bases). The CDR3 sequence is 14 residues long. Germline V gives CDR1 SGHDT, CDR2 YYEEEE. The V end lost 2 bases, the J end lost 4 bases, and 13 bases lay between the germline ends. The CDR3 bases are TGTGCCAGCAGCTTTACAGGGACCTCGTACGAGCAGTACTTC. Its protein product is CASSFTGTSYEQYF. Together with reference TRBV5-6 and TRBJ2-7, the CDR3 gives the full variable domain: DAGVTQSPTHLIKTRGQQVTLRCSPKSGHDTVSWYQQALGQGPQFIFQYYEEEERQRGNFPDRFSGHQFPNYSSELNVNALLLGDSALYLCASSFTGTSYEQYFGPGTRLTVT.

This clonotype appeared a few times. The J gene is TRBJ1-2, the V gene TRBV11-2; D ambiguous. The germline V gene has CDR1 SGHAT and CDR2 FQNNGV. The CDR3 runs 12 residues. With 5 bases removed from V and 6 bases from J, the gap between germline ends came to 10 bases. The CDR3 DNA is TGTGCCAGCAGCCAGGAAAGGGATGGCTACACCTTC. As protein: CASSQERDGYTF.

This clonotype has more than one count but fewer than ten. The chain is built from TRBV28 and TRBJ2-7, with 7 bases fitting TRBD1. V lost 5 bases and J lost 2; bases outside the gene matches: 9. Germline lookup yields CDR1 MDHEN and CDR2 SYDVKM. The CDR3 spans 15 residues. The DNA for the CDR3 is TGTGCCAGCAGTGCCTACAGGGGAACAACCTACGAGCAGTACTTC. As protein: CASSAYRGTTYEQYF.

This clonotype has more than one count but fewer than ten. The chain couples TRBV14 to TRBJ1-3, with D maybe TRBD1 (5 bases). CDR1 is SGHDN, CDR2 FVKESK, per germline. The CDR3 has 16 amino acids. Deletions cut 5 bases from V and 0 bases from J, with 14 bases between. The CDR3 nucleotides are TGTGCCAGCAGCGATACCGCCAGGGTCTCTGGAAACACCATATATTTT. Its translation is CASSDTARVSGNTIYF.

This clonotype was observed a few times. This rearrangement joins TRBV19 to TRBJ1-2; D gene uncertain. Germline V gene sequence: CDR1 LNHDA, CDR2 SQIVND (reference sequence). Trimming removed 3 bases at V and 0 bases at J, with 11 bases between. The CDR3 totals 15 residues. In DNA, the CDR3 is TGTGCCAGTAGTATGGTGGCGTTGACTAACTATGGCTACACCTTC. Translation gives CASSMVALTNYGYTF. Complete variable domain (other parts from reference TRBV19 and TRBJ1-2): DGGITQSPKYLFRKEGQNVTLSCEQNLNHDAMYWYRQDPGQGLRLIYYSQIVNDFQKGDIAEGYSVSREKKESFPLTVTSAQKNPTAFYLCASSMVALTNYGYTFGSGTRLTVV.

Comments on this clonotype: This may be a read error: a much more frequent sequence differs by one nucleotide. The chain carries TRBV20-1 and TRBJ1-5; D is unclear. CDR3 length: 15 amino acids. The germline V and J ends were trimmed by 3 bases and 5 bases, with 17 bases remaining between them. CDR1 is DFQATT, CDR2 SNEGSKA, per germline (reference sequence). The CDR3 bases are TGCAGTGCTAGGAGGACGGGAATGGAATATCAGCCCCAGCATTTT. Its translation is CSARRTGMEYQPQHF.

This clonotype was picked up many times. The chain has TRBV5-1 and TRBJ1-1; no definite D call. V shed 0 bases and J shed 0 bases, with 3 bases lying between them. Germline V gene sequence: CDR1 SGHRS, CDR2 YFSETQ. CDR3 length: 13 amino acids. CDR3 amino acids: CASSLELNTEAFF. CDR3 DNA: TGCGCCAGCAGCTTGGAACTGAACACTGAAGCTTTCTTT.

The V gene is TRBV24-1, the J gene TRBJ2-7, with 9 bases aligning to TRBD1. The germline gives CDR1 KGHDR, CDR2 SFDVKD. This CDR3 has 14 amino acids. The V gene end was trimmed by 4 bases and the J gene end by 6 bases; junction bases not matched to a gene: 6. For the CDR3, the DNA is TGTGCCACCAGTGACCAGGGACAGGGTGGCGAGCAGTACTTC. Amino acid sequence: CATSDQGQGGEQYF.

This clonotype has a handful of counts. This may stem from a read error, because a much larger clone lies one nucleotide away. The CDR3 DNA reads TGTGCCAGCAGAAGGGGGAAACATGGCTACACCTTC. Translated, it gives CASRRGKHGYTF. The rearrangement uses TRBV9 and TRBJ1-2; a weak D match, TRBD1 (6 bases). V gave up 5 bases and J gave up 6 bases, with 11 bases separating them. The CDR3 is made up of 12 amino acids. Germline loops: CDR1 SGDLS, CDR2 YYNGEE.

This chain joins TRBV11-2 and TRBJ2-5, with unresolved D. Trimming stripped 5 bases from V and 2 bases from J, with 15 bases between. Germline assignment: CDR1 SGHAT and CDR2 FQNNGV. The CDR3 sequence is 15 residues long. Written as DNA, the CDR3 is TGTGCCAGCAGCACGCCCCGGACCGAACAAGAGACCCAGTACTTC. Residues: CASSTPRTEQETQYF.

Ten or more counts support this clonotype. The gene calls are TRBV18 and TRBJ2-7, with D possibly called TRBD1 or TRBD2 (5 bases each). The V gene's germline CDR1 is KGHSH and CDR2 LQKENI. The CDR3 spans 16 residues. V was cut by 4 bases and J by 2 bases, with 18 bases left in between. The CDR3 protein is CASSQQGELFAYEQYF. Here the CDR3 DNA reads TGTGCCAGCTCACAGCAGGGAGAACTCTTTGCCTACGAGCAGTACTTC.

This clonotype was seen at least ten times. V gene TRBV3-1 combines with J gene TRBJ1-1; D not certain. Trimming removed 1 base at V and 1 base at J, with 10 bases between. Per the germline V gene, CDR1 is LGHDT and CDR2 is YNNKEL (reference sequence). The CDR3 spans 15 residues. The CDR3 sequence: CASSQAWTANTEAFF. The CDR3 nucleotides read TGTGCCAGCAGCCAAGCCTGGACCGCGAACACTGAAGCTTTCTTT.